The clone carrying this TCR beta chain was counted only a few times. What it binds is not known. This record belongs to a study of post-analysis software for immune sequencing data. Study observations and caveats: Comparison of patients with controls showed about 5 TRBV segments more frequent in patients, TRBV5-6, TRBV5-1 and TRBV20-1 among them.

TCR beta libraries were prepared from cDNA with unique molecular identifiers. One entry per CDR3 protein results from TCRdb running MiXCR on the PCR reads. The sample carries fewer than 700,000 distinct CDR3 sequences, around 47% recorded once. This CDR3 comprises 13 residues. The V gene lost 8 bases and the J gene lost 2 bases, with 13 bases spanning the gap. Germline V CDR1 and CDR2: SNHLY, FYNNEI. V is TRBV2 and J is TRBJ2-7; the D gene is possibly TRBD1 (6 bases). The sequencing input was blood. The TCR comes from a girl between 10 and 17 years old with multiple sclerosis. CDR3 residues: CASENRVTYEQYF. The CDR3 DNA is TGTGCCAGCGAAAACAGGGTAACCTACGAGCAGTACTTC.